This T cell receptor (beta chain) was found in a study of shared clonotypes between healthy human individuals. Cells designated naive CD8 were CD45RO-negative and were positively selected for CCR7, with terminally differentiated effector memory CD45RA+ cells excluded. Sequenced by immunoSEQ multiplex PCR; TCRdb stores in-frame clones only, minus some. This table has about 870,000 clones, about 92% appearing once. Trimming removed 5 bases from V and 2 bases from J, with 19 bases in between. Germline V gene lookup returns CDR1 MDHEN and CDR2 SYDVKM. The CDR3 is made up of 16 amino acids. About this clone: Its antigen is as yet unknown.

Notes on the study in general: Among donors, clonotype sharing was expected to be affected by sequencing depth. Some clonotypes were shared by all four sorted-subset donors, while others were not shared. The non-shared ones had lower generation probabilities than the shared ones. The study drew on few donors, limiting represented genetic and exposure-history diversity. The researchers took only blood, and tissue repertoires probably look different.

The sequence came from a man aged 30 to 39 in good health. The material sequenced was naive CD8+ T cells sorted from blood. The chain has TRBV28 and TRBJ2-7; D may be TRBD1 or TRBD2 (5 bases each). The CDR3 sequence: CASSPATGTRTYEQYF. CDR3 in DNA: TGTGCCAGCAGTCCAGCAACCGGGACGCGGACCTACGAGCAGTACTTC.